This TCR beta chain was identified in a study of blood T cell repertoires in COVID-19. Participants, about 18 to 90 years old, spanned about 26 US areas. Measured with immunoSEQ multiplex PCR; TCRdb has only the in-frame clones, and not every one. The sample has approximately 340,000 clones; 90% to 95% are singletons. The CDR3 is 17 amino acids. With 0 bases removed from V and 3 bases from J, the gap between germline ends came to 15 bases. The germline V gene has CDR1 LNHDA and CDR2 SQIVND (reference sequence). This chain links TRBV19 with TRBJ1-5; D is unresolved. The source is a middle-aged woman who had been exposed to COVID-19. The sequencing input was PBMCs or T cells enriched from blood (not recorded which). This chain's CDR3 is CASSIESTRVHNQPQHF. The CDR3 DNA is TGTGCCAGTAGTATAGAGTCGACCCGGGTCCACAATCAGCCCCAGCATTTT. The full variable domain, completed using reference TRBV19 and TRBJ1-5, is DGGITQSPKYLFRKEGQNVTLSCEQNLNHDAMYWYRQDPGQGLRLIYYSQIVNDFQKGDIAEGYSVSREKKESFPLTVTSAQKNPTAFYLCASSIESTRVHNQPQHFGDGTRLSIL.